This TCR beta chain was retrieved from a study of blood T cell repertoires in COVID-19. Study-wide background: Samples came from the United States, Italy and Spain, spanning acute and convalescent COVID-19.

Symptom resolution, clearance, or two negative PCRs marked donors in Cohort 3 as recovered. This CDR3 is 16 amino acids long. Germline V gene sequence: CDR1 MGHRA, CDR2 YSYEKL. V dropped 6 bases and J dropped 5; count of bases not matched to a gene: 12. The authors' processing: By means of reference gene primer amplification, nucleated cell counts were estimated. Produced via immunoSEQ multiplex PCR; TCRdb's table is partial and in-frame only. That table gives V, J and clone size, and the DNA gave D and trimming. The sample has a few hundred thousand clones; 80% to 90% are singletons. The gene calls are TRBV4-1 and TRBJ2-7; 11 bases agree with TRBD2. This TCR was sampled from a man between 18 and 29 years old who had recovered from COVID-19. The sample comprised PBMCs or T cells enriched from blood (not recorded which). The DNA for the CDR3 is TGCGCCAGCAGTCGAGAGCTAGCGGGGGGTACGGACGAGCAGTACTTC. Its translation: CASSRELAGGTDEQYF.